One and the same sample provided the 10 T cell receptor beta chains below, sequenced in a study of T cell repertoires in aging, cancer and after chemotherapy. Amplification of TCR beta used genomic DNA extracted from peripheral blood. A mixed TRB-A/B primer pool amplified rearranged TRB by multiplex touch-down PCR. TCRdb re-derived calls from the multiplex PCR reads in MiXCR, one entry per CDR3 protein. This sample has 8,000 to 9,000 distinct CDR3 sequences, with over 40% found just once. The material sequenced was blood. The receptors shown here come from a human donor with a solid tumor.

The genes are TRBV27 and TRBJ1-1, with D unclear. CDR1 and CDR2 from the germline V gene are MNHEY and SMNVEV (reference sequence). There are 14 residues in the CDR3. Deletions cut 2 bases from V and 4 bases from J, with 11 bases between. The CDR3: CASSLRLGVTEAFF. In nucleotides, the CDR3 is TGTGCCAGCAGTTTACGCCTCGGGGTCACTGAAGCTTTCTTT.

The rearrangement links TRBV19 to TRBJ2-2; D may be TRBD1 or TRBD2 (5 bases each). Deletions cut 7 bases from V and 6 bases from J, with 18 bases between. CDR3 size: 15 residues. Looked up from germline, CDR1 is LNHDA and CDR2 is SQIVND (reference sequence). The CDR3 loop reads CASTRDHGRAGELFF. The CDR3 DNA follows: TGTGCCAGTACCAGGGACCACGGGCGGGCCGGGGAGCTGTTTTTT.

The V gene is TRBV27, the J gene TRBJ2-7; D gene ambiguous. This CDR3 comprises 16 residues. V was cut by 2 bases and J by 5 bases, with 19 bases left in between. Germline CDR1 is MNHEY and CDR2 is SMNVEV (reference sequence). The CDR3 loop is CASSLRPAAVAHEQYF. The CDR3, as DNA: TGTGCCAGCAGTTTACGGCCCGCCGCGGTTGCCCACGAGCAGTACTTC.

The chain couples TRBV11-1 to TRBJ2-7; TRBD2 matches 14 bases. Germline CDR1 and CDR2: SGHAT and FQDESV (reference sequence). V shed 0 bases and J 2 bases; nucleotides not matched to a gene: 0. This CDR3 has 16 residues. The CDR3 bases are TGTGCCAGCAGCTTAGCGGGACTAGCGGGGGCCTACGAGCAGTACTTC. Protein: CASSLAGLAGAYEQYF.

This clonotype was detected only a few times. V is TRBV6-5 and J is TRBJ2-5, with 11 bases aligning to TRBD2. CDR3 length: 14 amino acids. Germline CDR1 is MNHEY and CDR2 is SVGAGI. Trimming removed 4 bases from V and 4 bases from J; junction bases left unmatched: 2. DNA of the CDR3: TGTGCCAGCAGTTCGGGACTAGCGGCAGAGACCCAGTACTTC. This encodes CASSSGLAAETQYF.

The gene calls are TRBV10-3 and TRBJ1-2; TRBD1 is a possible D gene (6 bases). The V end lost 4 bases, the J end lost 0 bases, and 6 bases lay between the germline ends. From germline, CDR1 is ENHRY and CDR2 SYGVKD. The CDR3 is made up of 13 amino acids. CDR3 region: CAISAGANYGYTF. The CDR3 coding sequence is TGTGCCATCAGTGCAGGGGCTAACTATGGCTACACCTTC.

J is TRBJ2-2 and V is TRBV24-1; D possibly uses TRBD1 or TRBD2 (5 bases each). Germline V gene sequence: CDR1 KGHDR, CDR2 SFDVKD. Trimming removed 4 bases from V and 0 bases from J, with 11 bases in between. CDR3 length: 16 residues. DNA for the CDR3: TGTGCCACCAGTGACCGGGACCGCTCGAACACCGGGGAGCTGTTTTTT. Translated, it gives CATSDRDRSNTGELFF.

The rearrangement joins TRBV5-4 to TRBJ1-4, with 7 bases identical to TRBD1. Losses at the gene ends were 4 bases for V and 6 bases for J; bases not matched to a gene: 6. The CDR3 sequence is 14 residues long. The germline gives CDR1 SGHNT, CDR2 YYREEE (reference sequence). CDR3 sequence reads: CASSGGGGDEKLFF. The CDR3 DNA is TGTGCCAGCAGCGGAGGGGGCGGAGATGAAAAACTGTTTTTT. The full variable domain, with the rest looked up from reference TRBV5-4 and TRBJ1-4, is ETGVTQSPTHLIKTRGQQVTLRCSSQSGHNTVSWYQQALGQGPQFIFQYYREEENGRGNFPPRFSGLQFPNYSSELNVNALELDDSALYLCASSGGGGDEKLFFGSGTQLSVL.

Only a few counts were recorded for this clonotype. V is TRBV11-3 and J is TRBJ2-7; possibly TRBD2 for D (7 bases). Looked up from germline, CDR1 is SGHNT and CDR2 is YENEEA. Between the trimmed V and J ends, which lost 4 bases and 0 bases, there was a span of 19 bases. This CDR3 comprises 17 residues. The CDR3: CASSSGGGGGSSYEQYF. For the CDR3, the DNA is TGTGCCAGCAGCTCCGGGGGAGGGGGAGGGAGCTCCTACGAGCAGTACTTC.

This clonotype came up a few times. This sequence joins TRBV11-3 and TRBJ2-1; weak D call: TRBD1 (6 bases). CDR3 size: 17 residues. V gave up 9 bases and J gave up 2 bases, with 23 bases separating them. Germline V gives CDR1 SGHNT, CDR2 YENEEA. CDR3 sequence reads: CASSPQISTGPYNEQFF. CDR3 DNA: TGTGCCAGTAGCCCCCAAATCTCTACAGGGCCCTACAATGAGCAGTTCTTC.